The present T cell receptor (beta chain) was sequenced within a study of regulatory T cells in long-lasting Graves disease. Overall study: Antithyroid drug exposure in newly diagnosed Graves' patients had lasted under 3 months.

The time point was: newly diagnosed GD, antithyroid drugs for less than 3 months. Generation of the TCR library employed RNA extracted from PBMCs. Patients hailed from an endocrinology department in Xi'an, China. CDR3 regions were amplified by Arm-PCR using iRepertoire HTBI primers to build TCR beta libraries. TCRdb itself ran the multiplex PCR reads through MiXCR, one entry per CDR3 protein. The sample has about 540,000 distinct CDR3 sequences, roughly 13% seen once. The CDR3 sequence is 15 residues long. J lost 4 bases, V lost 7 bases, and 9 bases had no gene match. Germline V gene data show CDR1 as MNHEY and CDR2 as SMNVEV (reference sequence). In this sample, this clonotype turned up many times. The same specimen was also included in a second study, on T cells in Graves' hyperthyroidism and ophthalmopathy. That paper notes: Most clonotypes expanded in the thyroid (above 0.001) were also present in blood.

The clonotype originates from a young man with Graves disease. The sequencing used peripheral blood mononuclear cells (PBMCs), collected at new diagnosis, from a patient treated with antithyroid drugs. This chain uses TRBV27 with TRBJ2-5; 10 nucleotides align to TRBD2. The DNA of the CDR3 is TGTGCCAGCAACACTCTAGCGGGAGCCGGAGAGACCCAGTACTTC. Amino acid sequence: CASNTLAGAGETQYF.